This section outlines one T cell receptor beta chain sequence together with its context. Its antigen is currently unknown. Some clones are missing from TCRdb's copy, which holds only in-frame ones; the method was immunoSEQ multiplex PCR. The data hold about 77,000 clones, with around four fifths observed a single time. These data belong to a study of radiation and T cells in renal cell carcinoma. Study-level results: In blood, top tumor clones expanded by 2 weeks, shrinking by 4. Without pretreatment biopsies, baseline tumor clonotype presence was undetermined.

V dropped 3 bases and J dropped 3 bases, with 8 bases sitting between them. The CDR3 consists of 13 residues. Germline CDR1 and CDR2: KGHSH and LQKENI. Time point here: blood 4 weeks post-SBRT, at nephrectomy. Treatment indicated: 15 Gy SBRT to primary tumor, nephrectomy 4 weeks later. Nephrectomy followed 15 Gy stereotactic body radiation by 4 weeks. Radiation-treated patients gave blood at baseline, week 2 and week 4. The genes are TRBV18 and TRBJ1-1; tentative D call: TRBD1 (5 bases). The sample in question was blood, obtained from a patient whose treatment included radiotherapy and nephrectomy. The sequence came from a woman in her fifties or sixties with renal cell carcinoma. Here the CDR3 DNA reads TGTGCCAGCTCACCCGACAGCGACACTGAAGCTTTCTTT. It specifies CASSPDSDTEAFF.